This TCR beta chain was sequenced for a study of blood T cells in healthy people across ages (dated by TCRdb to about 2015). At the level of the whole study: Template switching captured roughly one uniquely barcoded TCR beta cDNA molecule per two T cells in model experiments. The study analyzed two additional independent replicas of 1 million unique cDNA reads from the same blood draw for two donors, one aged 18 to 29 and one aged 80 or older. The study measured age-related changes in TCR beta repertoire diversity using deep sequencing normalized with unique cDNA molecular identifiers. Donors were grouped into four age groups: young (average 16 years), middle-aged (less than 40), aged (about 60) and long-lived (about 89).

The cysteine opens and the phenylalanine closes a CDR3 of 16 amino acids. The kept DNA is CDR3 alone, 48 bases in frame from the first base. Cut back by 4 bases and 2 bases, the V and J ends lie 16 bases apart. Taken from the germline V gene, the CDR1 and CDR2 loops are SGHVS and FQNEAQ. Donors were 39 systemically healthy Caucasian individuals from Russia aged 6 to 90 years. Roughly 10 milliliters of peripheral blood were collected from each donor into EDTA-treated Vacutainer tubes. Ficoll-Paque density-gradient centrifugation was used to isolate PBMCs, with at least 6.5 million per sample. Trizol reagent was used to extract total RNA from the PBMCs, yielding at least 6 micrograms per sample. For every donor, an aliquot of PBMCs went through flow cytometry to measure the percentages of naive CD45RAhigh/CD27high T cells. Receptor amplification or capture employed 5' RACE. The data were produced on an Illumina HiSeq 2500. A second PCR of roughly 6 to 11 cycles was performed with a sample-barcoded 5' primer and a J-beta primer mix. Each TCR beta cDNA molecule received a unique molecular identifier from a template-switch 5' adaptor carrying 12 random nucleotides. Each sample yielded at least 3 million CDR3-containing paired-end reads. All of the RNA was converted into first-strand cDNA using the Mint cDNA synthesis kit, with a TRBC-specific oligonucleotide serving as the primer. Following uracil-DNA glycosylase treatment, a first 18-cycle PCR with universal primers M1SS and BC2_uni_R was performed on all cDNA. In the original analysis: For normalization, 1 million high-quality reads, each with a distinct molecular identifier, were randomly selected from each sample. Reads sharing molecular identifiers were discarded rather than binned into consensus sequences. MiTCR, set to a Q25 quality threshold and the strictest error-elimination algorithm, was used for CDR3 identification, clonotype clustering and error correction. A nonparametric unseen species model with Euler transformation was used to estimate lower-bound total TCR beta diversity. TCRdb itself trimmed the public reads at Q25 with fastp, ran MiXCR and retained productive beta chains. Every distinct CDR3 protein forms one entry, paired with its most common genes and DNA. TCRdb assigned the V and J calls; the authors' analysis was not used. This sample holds about 800,000 distinct CDR3 sequences; around a quarter were observed only once. Approximately 3.7% of the sample is in the top ten clones.

What the work shows at the level of the full study, not this receptor alone: Because the CMV infection status of the donors was unknown, age-related changes in expanded clonotypes may potentially have been confounded. Observed TCR beta diversity correlated strongly with the percentage of naive T cells measured by flow cytometry. Observed TCR beta diversity per million T cells fell roughly linearly with age, and a significant reduction was already apparent by age roughly 41. Bulk unsorted PBMC profiling prevented conclusive comparison of naive and antigen-experienced compartments. Estimates of total diversity based on one million sequenced T cells were regarded as lower bounds and as underestimates. Compared with the aged group, the long-lived group had more naive CD4+ T cells, fewer expanded clones and increased TCR diversity, suggesting age selection.

About this clonotype itself: Its antigen is unknown. Base quality data are lacking; no much larger clone is found one base away.

This sample was shared with a second study, whose subject was T cells of mothers and their children. According to the second study: Nine systemically healthy Caucasian individuals, comprising three mothers and their six children, were included as donors. cDNA synthesis consumed the entire amount of extracted RNA, loaded at around 1.5 ug RNA in each 15 ul reaction. In the second PCR, the M1S primer added sample barcodes and 2-4 random nucleotides. Over 8 million TCR beta CDR3 reads came from each mother, compared with about 3.2 million reads from each child. Thymic selection similarly shapes TCR recombination output in related and unrelated pairs, with minor effect from inherited differences. Normalized repertoire overlap was always found to be slightly, but never significantly, higher in related mother-child pairs than in unrelated mother-child pairs. With a sensitivity of approximately 100 clones per million clonotypes, no persistent microchimeric T cell clones were detected. The study used deep NGS to compare TCR beta repertoires of mothers and children, seeking features distinguishing related mother-child pairs from unrelated individuals. Mothers averaged approximately 40 +/- 4 years of age and children averaged approximately 11 +/- 4 years. After adapter ligation was performed with NEBNext reagents, the libraries were sequenced on an Illumina HiSeq 2000 with 100+100 nt paired-end reads. Mother and child libraries were prepared a month apart and sequenced in separate runs to prevent cross-contamination. For each donor, between roughly 500,000 and 2,300,000 distinct TCR beta clonotypes were identified. Naive TCR beta clonotypes were estimated from low-frequency clonotypes matched to each donor's FACS-determined naive share, without sorting.

The material sequenced was blood. The chain joins TRBV7-8 to TRBJ2-3; D gene: possibly TRBD2, on 5 matching bases. This receptor was taken from a boy aged 5-17 years in good health. The CDR3 here reads CASSSGRGSFTDTQYF. The nucleotides are TGTGCCAGCAGCTCTGGACGAGGGTCTTTCACAGATACGCAGTATTTT.